The 26 T cell receptor beta chains in this list originate from one sample, sequenced in a study of T cells in women clearing cervical HPV infection listed by TCRdb under 2018. To prepare the library, the immunoSEQ multiplex PCR assay was applied. TCRdb limited this immuneACCESS table to in-frame rearrangements with V and J called. A share of clones is missing; checked studies link under half to unresolved V genes, and the rest is unexplained. The record for this sample contains 35,000 to 50,000 clones. Of the sample, 6% to 9% falls within the top ten clones. Sequences were obtained from blood buffy coat. The source of these receptors is a woman between 18 and 70 years old with a cervical HPV16 infection that either progressed to CIN3+ or cleared (not recorded which).

Note on this clone: The sequence runs out 3 residues before the end of the CDR3; the remainder is reconstructed from the germline J gene. J is TRBJ1-2 and V is TRBV28; the D gene is possibly TRBD1 (5 bases). Deletions cut 6 bases from V and 5 bases from J, with 7 bases between. In germline, CDR1 is MDHEN, CDR2 SYDVKM. The CDR3 sequence is 11 residues long. CDR3 DNA, as far as it was read: TGTGCCAGCAGCCGACAGTATGGC. This codes for CASSRQYG. The entire CDR3 protein is CASSRQYGYTF.

A note on this clone: The CDR3 end lies 3 residues beyond the end of the read and is filled in from the germline J gene. The J gene is TRBJ2-7, the V gene TRBV6-1, with 10 bases matching TRBD1. After removal of 4 bases from V and 2 bases from J, the junction contained 2 bases not matched to a gene. The germline V gene encodes CDR1 MNHNS and CDR2 SASEGT. CDR3 size: 14 residues. Incomplete CDR3 DNA: TGTGCCAGCAGTGCGACAGGGGGCCCCTACGAG. Amino acids: CASSATGGPYE. Given in full, the CDR3 is CASSATGGPYEQYF.

As regards this clone: The missing CDR3 end, 3 residues past where the read stops, is filled in from the germline J gene. The chain has TRBV4-1 and TRBJ1-2; 7 bases agree with TRBD1. Losses at the gene ends were 3 bases for V and 2 bases for J; bases not matched to a gene: 3. This CDR3 has 14 residues. Germline V gene lookup returns CDR1 MGHRA and CDR2 YSYEKL. The covered CDR3 bases are TGCGCCAGCAGCCAGGGACAGCCAAACTATGGC. This translates into CASSQGQPNYG. Given in full, the CDR3 is CASSQGQPNYGYTF.

A note on this clone: Sequencing ends 3 residues short of the CDR3 end; the germline J gene provides the rest. The chain recombines TRBV7-9 with TRBJ2-3, with 9 bases matching TRBD2. Germline V gives CDR1 SEHNR, CDR2 FQNEAQ (reference sequence). This CDR3 is built from 14 residues. V lost 5 bases to trimming and J lost 4 bases; unmatched junction nucleotides: 4. The sequenced CDR3 bases are TGTGCCAGCAGCCCGGGACTAGCCCCAGATACG. Amino acids: CASSPGLAPDT. In full, the CDR3 reads CASSPGLAPDTQYF. Complete variable domain (other parts from reference TRBV7-9 and TRBJ2-3): DTGVSQNPRHKITKRGQNVTFRCDPISEHNRLYWYRQTLGQGPEFLTYFQNEAQLEKSRLLSDRFSAERPKGSFSTLEIQRTEQGDSAMYLCASSPGLAPDTQYFGPGTRLTVL.

On this clone itself: The observed sequence ends 3 residues before the CDR3 terminus, with the missing tail filled in from the germline J gene. The rearrangement joins TRBV20-1 to TRBJ1-5; 8 bases fit TRBD1. J lost 3 bases, V lost 6 bases, and 10 bases had no gene match. Per the germline V gene, CDR1 is DFQATT and CDR2 is SNEGSKA (reference sequence). CDR3 length equals 15 residues. CDR3 in amino acids: CSARPRGLINQPQHF. Incomplete CDR3 DNA: TGCAGTGCCAGACCCAGGGGGCTAATCAATCAGCCC.

In regard to this clone: The read finishes 3 residues shy of the CDR3 end, and the germline J gene is used to complete it. V and J are TRBV19 and TRBJ1-2, with TRBD1 identical over 10 bases. V trimming: 6 bases; J trimming: 3 bases; junction bases outside the gene matches: 10. Germline CDR1 LNHDA, CDR2 SQIVND (reference sequence). CDR3 length: 16 residues. The CDR3: CASRDDRDRGHYGYTF. The DNA read from the CDR3 is TGTGCCAGTAGGGACGACCGGGACAGGGGTCACTATGGC.

Partial CDR3 DNA: TGTGCCAGCAGTTTATGGGGGCCGCTGGGGGATACG. Amino acid sequence: CASSLWGPLGDT. The entire CDR3 protein is CASSLWGPLGDTQYF. The chain employs TRBV27 and TRBJ2-3, with D perhaps matching TRBD1 (6 bases). The CDR3 end falls 3 residues outside the read, so it is completed with the germline J gene. Germline CDR1 is MNHEY and CDR2 is SMNVEV (reference sequence). V dropped 1 base and J dropped 6 bases, with 14 bases sitting between them. This CDR3 has 15 residues.

The CDR3 loop is CALHDREVNEQFF. Partial CDR3 DNA: TGTGCCTTACACGACAGGGAAGTCAATGAG. The chain joins TRBV30 to TRBJ2-1, with 7 bases matching TRBD1. The CDR3 end is not reached by the read, which stops 3 residues before it; the germline J gene fills it in. This CDR3 region has 13 residues. V lost 7 bases and J lost 6; bases outside the gene matches: 9. The V gene's germline CDR1 is GTSNPN and CDR2 SVGIG (reference sequence).

For this clone: The read falls 3 residues short of the CDR3 end, and the missing part is taken from the germline J gene. The chain is built from TRBV30 and TRBJ1-1, with a weak D call TRBD1 (5 bases). V was clipped by 3 bases and J by 0 bases, with 14 bases between them. The CDR3 totals 15 residues. CDR1 and CDR2 from the germline V gene are GTSNPN and SVGIG (reference sequence). The CDR3 is CAWSLTQVMNTEAFF. The DNA read from the CDR3 is TGTGCCTGGAGCCTAACACAGGTCATGAACACTGAA.

With respect to this clone: The read is 3 residues too short to cover the CDR3 end, so that end is filled in from the germline J gene. The chain couples TRBV20-1 to TRBJ1-2; D might be TRBD1 (5 bases). The germline V gene encodes CDR1 DFQATT and CDR2 SNEGSKA (reference sequence). This CDR3 region has 14 residues. Deletions cut 6 bases from V and 3 bases from J, with 17 bases between. CDR3 DNA (partial): TGCAGTGCGCCCGCGCAGGCAGGGCACTATGGC. Translation gives CSAPAQAGHYG. The complete CDR3 reads CSAPAQAGHYGYTF.

As concerns this clone: From the germline J gene comes the end of the CDR3, since the read stops 3 residues before it. The rearrangement uses TRBV20-1 and TRBJ2-1, with TRBD2 identical over 10 bases. The J segment lost 9 bases and the V segment lost 5 bases, leaving 1 base of the junction unmatched. Per germline, CDR1 DFQATT and CDR2 SNEGSKA (reference sequence). This CDR3 comprises 11 residues. The CDR3: CSAGTSVEQFF. CDR3 DNA, as far as it was read: TGCAGTGCTGGGACTAGCGTTGAG.

Of note for this clone: The read ends 3 residues shy of where the CDR3 ends; the end is completed using the germline J gene. The V gene is TRBV7-3, the J gene TRBJ2-3; 8 bases fit TRBD2. Germline V gives CDR1 SGHTA, CDR2 FQGTGA. This CDR3 spans 17 amino acids. The junction had 10 bases not matched to a gene; V was cut back by 0 bases and J by 5 bases. The CDR3 DNA, read in part, is TGTGCCAGCAGCTTAACGTTGAACGGGGGGGCCGGAGATACG. Amino acids: CASSLTLNGGAGDT. The full CDR3 reads CASSLTLNGGAGDTQYF.

For this clone: The CDR3 end is not reached by the read, which stops 3 residues before it; the germline J gene fills it in. This chain uses TRBV5-1 with TRBJ2-7; 10 nucleotides agree with TRBD1. V shed 7 bases, J shed 6 bases, and the junction held 4 bases outside the gene matches. Germline V gene sequence: CDR1 SGHRS, CDR2 YFSETQ. There are 12 residues in the CDR3. Incomplete CDR3 DNA: TGCGCCAGCTGGGGGGACAGGGGCGAG. Protein product: CASWGDRGE. The full CDR3 is CASWGDRGEQYF.

Details on this clone: The read ends 3 residues shy of where the CDR3 ends; the end is completed using the germline J gene. The chain joins TRBV2 to TRBJ1-2, with D tentatively TRBD1 (6 bases). V lost 10 bases, J lost 5 bases, and 14 bases lay in between. CDR3 length: 12 amino acids. Germline CDR1 and CDR2: SNHLY and FYNNEI. CDR3 amino acids: CAIEDRGYGYTF. The part of the CDR3 DNA that was read is TGTGCCATCGAGGACAGAGGTTATGGC.

Of note for this clone: One end of the junction fails to match germline, which may point to a read error. The CDR3 is cut off 3 residues early in the read; its end comes from the germline J gene. The chain uses TRBV7-9 and TRBJ2-1; D is possibly TRBD2 (7 bases). The germline CDR1 and CDR2 sequences are SEHNR and FQNEAQ (reference sequence). There are 14 residues in the CDR3. CDR3 DNA, as far as it was read: TGTGCCAGCAGCCTAGCGGCAGGGGTCAATGAG. Translating gives CASSLAAGVNE. The CDR3 reads in full as CASSLAAGVNEQFF.

With respect to this clone: The sequenced fragment ends 3 residues before the CDR3 boundary, so the rest is inferred from the germline J gene. V and J are TRBV7-3 and TRBJ2-1, with TRBD2 matching over 8 bases. J gave up 7 bases and V 3 bases, and 2 bases lay outside the gene matches. The germline gives CDR1 SGHTA, CDR2 FQGTGA. This CDR3 region has 13 residues. The part of the CDR3 DNA that was read is TGTGCCAGCAGCTTGGGGACTAGGAATGAG. Its protein product is CASSLGTRNE. The entire CDR3 protein reads CASSLGTRNEQFF.

Its frequency marks this clone as medium-sized. The CDR3 end is not reached by the read, which stops 3 residues before it; the germline J gene fills it in. The chain is built from TRBV7-6 and TRBJ1-1; D gene uncertain. Trimming stripped 1 base from V and 0 bases from J, with 9 bases between. This CDR3 comprises 15 residues. The germline CDR1 and CDR2 sequences are SGHVS and FNYEAQ. The part of the CDR3 DNA that was read is TGTGCCAGCAGCTTAGGCGAACCCCTGAACACTGAA. Amino acids: CASSLGEPLNTE. The CDR3 in full is CASSLGEPLNTEAFF.

About this clone: The CDR3 extends 3 residues past the end of the read, so its final part is completed from the germline J gene. This sequence joins TRBV20-1 and TRBJ2-7, with TRBD2 matching over 8 bases. Germline V gene data show CDR1 as DFQATT and CDR2 as SNEGSKA (reference sequence). The CDR3 runs 15 residues. V lost 3 bases to trimming and J lost 1 base; unmatched junction nucleotides: 8. CDR3 bases read: TGCAGTGCTAGCCCCCTAGCGGGTCAATCCTACGAG. It yields the protein CSASPLAGQSYE. Given in full, the CDR3 is CSASPLAGQSYEQYF.

As to this clone: The CDR3 end lies 3 residues beyond the end of the read and is filled in from the germline J gene. The rearrangement uses TRBV7-8 and TRBJ1-5; weak D call: TRBD1 (6 bases). V shed 7 bases and J shed 3 bases, with 19 bases lying between them. CDR1 and CDR2 (germline): SGHVS, FQNEAQ. The CDR3 length is 16 residues. The covered CDR3 bases are TGTGCCAGCACCCAATCCAGGGGCAGGATCAATCAGCCC. Translating gives CASTQSRGRINQP. In full, the CDR3 reads CASTQSRGRINQPQHF.

To note about this clone: The read is 3 residues too short to cover the CDR3 end, so that end is filled in from the germline J gene. The rearrangement joins TRBV7-2 to TRBJ1-1, with a tentative D call TRBD1 (5 bases). CDR1 and CDR2 (germline): SGHTA, FQGNSA. The V end was cut by 4 bases, the J end by 0 bases, with 12 bases between. This CDR3 comprises 15 residues. CDR3 bases read: TGTGCCAGCAGCTCCTCGGGCAGGGTGAACACTGAA. It is translated as CASSSSGRVNTE. The whole CDR3 sequence is CASSSSGRVNTEAFF.

A note on this clone: One end of the junction fails to match germline, which may point to a read error. The observed sequence ends 3 residues before the CDR3 terminus, with the missing tail filled in from the germline J gene. This chain joins TRBV7-9 and TRBJ1-1, with 8 bases identical to TRBD1. Germline lookup yields CDR1 SEHNR and CDR2 FQNEAQ (reference sequence). The CDR3 totals 14 residues. CDR3 sequence: CASGLAGQGTEAFF. Partial CDR3 DNA: TGTGCCAGCGGCTTAGCAGGACAGGGCACTGAA. The full variable domain, completed using reference TRBV7-9 and TRBJ1-1, is DTGVSQNPRHKITKRGQNVTFRCDPISEHNRLYWYRQTLGQGPEFLTYFQNEAQLEKSRLLSDRFSAERPKGSFSTLEIQRTEQGDSAMYLCASGLAGQGTEAFFGQGTRLTVV.

A note on this clone: The read is 3 residues too short to cover the CDR3 end, so that end is filled in from the germline J gene. V and J are TRBV7-8 and TRBJ2-3; 7 bases map to TRBD1. The J segment lost 0 bases and the V segment lost 5 bases, leaving 5 bases of the junction unmatched. The germline CDR1 and CDR2 sequences are SGHVS and FQNEAQ. This CDR3 is built from 15 residues. The CDR3 bases that were read are TGTGCCAGCAGCCCAAGGACAGGAAGCACAGATACG. Amino acid sequence: CASSPRTGSTDT. The CDR3 as a whole reads CASSPRTGSTDTQYF.

About this clone itself: The CDR3 is cut off 3 residues early in the read; its end comes from the germline J gene. This chain joins TRBV10-3 and TRBJ1-5; D remains ambiguous. The CDR3 covers 15 residues. Per germline, CDR1 ENHRY and CDR2 SYGVKD. Trimming stripped 2 bases from V and 4 bases from J, with 12 bases between. The CDR3 sequence: CAISEGPSPNQPQHF. CDR3 bases read: TGTGCCATCAGTGAGGGCCCTTCCCCTAATCAGCCC.

Points on this clone: Sequencing ends 3 residues short of the CDR3 end; the germline J gene provides the rest. The chain joins TRBV19 to TRBJ1-1; maybe TRBD1 (6 bases). The germline V gene encodes CDR1 LNHDA and CDR2 SQIVND (reference sequence). V lost 8 bases to trimming and J lost 2 bases, with 12 bases between them. This CDR3 region has 13 residues. Partial CDR3 DNA: TGTGCCAGTTCCACCGGGACAAACACTGAA. This codes for CASSTGTNTE. The full CDR3 reads CASSTGTNTEAFF.

With respect to this clone: The CDR3 extends 3 residues past the end of the read, so its final part is completed from the germline J gene. V and J are TRBV20-1 and TRBJ2-5; 9 bases are a match to TRBD2. V was pared by 6 bases and J by 2 bases, with 10 bases of the junction left unmatched. Germline CDR1 reads DFQATT; CDR2 reads SNEGSKA (reference sequence). The CDR3 is 15 amino acids. The sequenced part of the CDR3 DNA is TGCAGTGCCCGAGGAGCGGGGGGACGTCAAGAGACC. It encodes CSARGAGGRQET. The entire CDR3 reads CSARGAGGRQETQYF.

Worth noting for this clone: The CDR3 extends 3 residues past the end of the read, so its final part is completed from the germline J gene. The rearrangement joins TRBV5-6 to TRBJ2-1, with TRBD2 as a possible D gene (6 bases). The CDR3 extends over 15 amino acids. Trimming removed 4 bases at V and 8 bases at J, with 19 bases between. Per the germline V gene, CDR1 is SGHDT and CDR2 is YYEEEE. The sequenced CDR3 bases are TGTGCCAGCAGCATCGGGACTCCGACCATGGATGAG. Protein product: CASSIGTPTMDE. The full-length CDR3 reads as CASSIGTPTMDEQFF.